Reported below is one T cell receptor (beta chain). In this sample, this clonotype turned up many times. Its recognized antigen is unknown. No base-level quality is on record; no much larger clone is a single base apart. The source of the sample is a study of T cells in Graves' hyperthyroidism and ophthalmopathy (dated 2019 in TCRdb). General notes on the study: Peripheral blood samples were taken at initial diagnosis, before any treatment was given. Once sampling was done, hyperthyroidism patients were given methimazole at a starting dose of 30 mg daily, whereas ophthalmopathy patients were given high-dose intravenous methylprednisolone. TCR V-J signatures able to tell the groups apart were searched for in a discovery cohort of some 97 patients, of whom over 40 had Graves' ophthalmopathy and about 60 had stable Graves' hyperthyroidism. The 100 discovery patients were randomly split 7:3 into training and test sets. In about 6 Graves' hyperthyroidism patients, the study also compared T-cell repertoires from thyroid tissue with T-cell repertoires from blood. Whether ophthalmopathy could be predicted prospectively was tested in an independent validation cohort made up of approximately 19 hyperthyroidism patients plus 17 patients who later progressed to ophthalmopathy. The paper reports TCR Vbeta CDR3 sequencing of about 140 peripheral blood samples: approximately 41 ophthalmopathy, 70 to 85 hyperthyroidism and 17 progressor patients.

Hyperthyroidism patients were aged 18 to 65 years and newly diagnosed, with disease duration of less than 2 months. Any patient with an uncontrolled infection, another autoimmune disease, pregnancy or lactation was excluded. Clinical symptoms, serum thyroxine and TRAb, thyroid ultrasound, and orbital computed tomography formed the basis for the diagnoses. Blood from progressor patients was drawn when they were first diagnosed with hyperthyroidism, before any ophthalmopathy symptoms appeared. Ficoll-Paque density gradient centrifugation was used to isolate PBMCs from approximately 11 ml of fresh peripheral blood. Progressor patients were defined as those initially diagnosed with Graves' hyperthyroidism in whom ophthalmopathy developed during follow-up. Trizol reagent was used to extract total RNA, and RNA quality was then checked on an Agilent 2100 Bioanalyzer. Results the study describes overall, beyond this receptor: No statistical method was used to set the sample size in advance, and investigators knew the group allocation. Ophthalmopathy was separated from stable hyperthyroidism by a 13 V-J signature model, with around 90% sensitivity and just over 81% specificity obtained in cross-validation and 80%/75% obtained in testing. In validation, the model predicted progression to ophthalmopathy a median of around six months before onset, with roughly 70% sensitivity and about 72% specificity. Most expanded thyroid clonotypes (frequency above 0.001) were also found in blood, which suggests that blood repertoires may mirror thyroid immune responses.

The TCR beta CDR3 regions were amplified from RNA transcripts. A first-round RT-PCR of the TCR CDR3 used the HTBI primer set with the Qiagen OneStep RT-PCR kit. A second multiplex PCR round built the libraries, followed by size selection and purification. Libraries were sequenced paired-end with 100 bp reads on an Illumina HiSeq2000. Concerning the study's data processing: SOAPnuke was used to process the raw data, removing reads that contained adapters or uncalled bases, had a mean Phred below 15, or lacked an exact match to the constant primer or identifier. COPE v1.2.5 was used to merge high-quality paired reads, and clonotypes were defined as unique nucleotide sequences. Clonotypes were aligned to IMGT TRBV, TRBD and TRBJ reference segments using MiTCR v1.1. The analysis included only V-J combinations with a frequency above 0.0001, which together covered approximately 99% of the repertoires. The TCS score was defined as F50 (clonal expansion) divided by E x V (chaos), with BLOSUM62-based TCRdist calculated between CDR3 peptides within each V-J. Welch's t-statistics and random forest reduced around 550 V-J features to fewer than 15, which were used in a naive Bayes classifier (R e1071). TCRdb trimmed public reads at Q25 via fastp, called clones via MiXCR and kept in-frame beta chains. Each CDR3 protein gets just one entry, which takes the most common genes and DNA from the rows behind it. The V and J calls and clone size are TCRdb's, not the authors'. Within this sample are hundreds of thousands of distinct CDR3 sequences, with less than 30% of them counted one time only. Approximately 25% of the sample is held by the ten biggest clonotypes.

This TCR was sampled from a man aged 40-49 years with Graves' hyperthyroidism that later progressed to Graves' ophthalmopathy. The source material was blood.

The CDR3 in this case is CASSLSGAPSNYGYTF. In nucleotide form, the sequence is TGTGCCAGCAGTTTATCAGGGGCCCCGTCTAACTATGGCTACACCTTC. Rearrangement joined TRBV27 to TRBJ1-2; the D region possibly corresponds to TRBD1 (5 bases align). The germline V gene (reference sequence) supplies CDR1 MNHEY and CDR2 SMNVEV. Measured from the cysteine to the phenylalanine, the CDR3 is 16 residues long. CDR3 DNA is the only sequence kept; it has 48 bases, read in frame from the first base. Cut back by 0 bases and 0 bases, the V and J ends lie 11 bases apart.